These 18 T cell receptor beta chains share one sample of origin, sequenced in a study of technical replicates of blood from a few donors. The method was immunoSEQ multiplex PCR; TCRdb's version includes in-frame clones alone and lacks a portion of them. The data contain around 75,000 clones, about nine tenths of them singletons. The sequenced sample was T cells isolated from PBMCs. All receptors come from a human donor in good health.

The chain joins TRBV6-5 to TRBJ2-3; 9 nucleotides line up with TRBD1. Germline CDR1 MNHEY, CDR2 SVGAGI. The CDR3 length is 14 residues. The J segment lost 3 bases and the V segment lost 6 bases, leaving 4 bases of the junction unmatched. This CDR3 reads CASRWTGVTDTQYF. CDR3 DNA sequence: TGTGCCAGCAGGTGGACAGGGGTGACAGATACGCAGTATTTT.

The chain employs TRBV4-1 and TRBJ2-5; 8 nucleotides align to TRBD2. V dropped 5 bases and J dropped 4; count of bases not matched to a gene: 15. The CDR3 consists of 17 residues. CDR1 is MGHRA and CDR2 is YSYEKL in the germline V gene. The CDR3 here is CASSLQWRAGGGETQYF. In DNA form, the CDR3 reads TGCGCCAGCAGCTTGCAATGGCGGGCGGGAGGAGGAGAGACCCAGTACTTC.

The J gene is TRBJ2-7, the V gene TRBV2, with a tentative D call TRBD2 (5 bases). The CDR3 has 12 residues. V lost 9 bases and J lost 0, with 9 bases in between. Germline V gene data show CDR1 as SNHLY and CDR2 as FYNNEI. The DNA of the CDR3 is TGTGCCAGTCGGGGATACTCCTACGAGCAGTACTTC. Amino acid sequence: CASRGYSYEQYF.

The chain has TRBV4-2 and TRBJ2-3; 7 nucleotides line up with TRBD2. V was pared by 4 bases and J by 2 bases, with 6 bases of the junction left unmatched. CDR1 is LGHNA, CDR2 YNFKEQ, per germline. The CDR3 spans 15 residues. This CDR3 reads CASSRPGTTTDTQYF. The CDR3 region has the DNA TGTGCCAGCAGCCGGCCCGGGACTACCACAGATACGCAGTATTTT.

This chain connects TRBV4-1 to TRBJ1-2; 7 nucleotides match TRBD1. J gave up 2 bases and V 2 bases, and 8 bases lay outside the gene matches. Looked up from germline, CDR1 is MGHRA and CDR2 is YSYEKL. The CDR3 loop spans 16 amino acids. The CDR3 sequence is CASSQIQQGPNYGYTF. The CDR3 nucleotides read TGCGCCAGCAGCCAAATCCAACAGGGGCCCAACTATGGCTACACCTTC.

This clone occurred a few times. The chain uses TRBV7-9 and TRBJ1-1; 10 bases align to TRBD1. The germline V gene has CDR1 SEHNR and CDR2 FQNEAQ (reference sequence). This CDR3 spans 15 amino acids. V shed 1 base, J shed 6 bases, and the junction held 5 bases outside the gene matches. The CDR3 sequence: CASSLVGQGVPEAFF. The CDR3 DNA reads as TGTGCCAGCAGCTTAGTCGGACAGGGGGTCCCTGAAGCTTTCTTT.

The chain employs TRBV4-1 and TRBJ2-4; D call uncertain. Germline CDR1 is MGHRA and CDR2 is YSYEKL. The V and J ends lost 1 base and 5 bases respectively, with 9 bases between them. The CDR3 has 14 amino acids. CDR3 DNA: TGCGCCAGCAGCCAAGGTTCGGTCCAAAACATTCAGTACTTC. This translates into CASSQGSVQNIQYF.

The chain couples TRBV9 to TRBJ1-6; D might be TRBD1 (5 bases). Looked up from germline, CDR1 is SGDLS and CDR2 is YYNGEE. The CDR3 runs to 14 residues. Trimming cost V 0 bases and J 5 bases, with 6 bases left between them. This CDR3 is CASSVVQDNSPLHF. CDR3 sequence (DNA): TGTGCCAGCAGCGTAGTACAGGATAATTCACCCCTCCACTTT.

V gene TRBV2 combines with J gene TRBJ1-2; no firm D call. In germline, CDR1 is SNHLY, CDR2 FYNNEI. The CDR3 runs to 12 residues. The germline V and J ends were trimmed by 5 bases and 2 bases, with 6 bases remaining between them. CDR3 loop: CASSRENYGYTF. Written as DNA, the CDR3 is TGTGCCAGCAGTCGAGAAAACTATGGCTACACCTTC.

The CDR3 coding sequence is TGTGCCATCACCCCTATGGGGGGGGGCTCCTACAATGAGCAGTTCTTC. It is translated as CAITPMGGGSYNEQFF. The rearrangement uses TRBV10-3 and TRBJ2-1; 7 positions agree with TRBD2. The CDR3 has 16 amino acids. In germline, CDR1 is ENHRY, CDR2 SYGVKD. Losses at the gene ends were 7 bases for V and 0 bases for J; bases not matched to a gene: 9.

In this sample, this clone turned up once. V is TRBV7-8 and J is TRBJ2-3, with D maybe TRBD1 (5 bases). Germline CDR1 SGHVS, CDR2 FQNEAQ. V dropped 0 bases and J dropped 0 bases, with 7 bases sitting between them. The CDR3 consists of 15 residues. CDR3 in DNA: TGTGCCAGCAGCTTAGCAGGGGTTAGCACAGATACGCAGTATTTT. Translating gives CASSLAGVSTDTQYF.

This clone appeared once. V is TRBV19 and J is TRBJ2-6, with 8 nucleotides matching TRBD2. V shed 4 bases and J 0 bases; nucleotides not matched to a gene: 2. Looked up from germline, CDR1 is LNHDA and CDR2 is SQIVND (reference sequence). CDR3 size: 16 residues. The CDR3 DNA sequence: TGTGCCAGTAGTACCGCGGGGGGCTCTGGGGCCAACGTCCTGACTTTC. Protein sequence: CASSTAGGSGANVLTF.

The V call is TRBV6-1, the J call TRBJ2-7; 10 positions match TRBD1. The CDR3 extends over 16 amino acids. The V gene end was trimmed by 2 bases and the J gene end by 5 bases; junction bases not matched to a gene: 9. CDR1 MNHNS and CDR2 SASEGT come from the germline V gene. The CDR3 reads CASSEPVGQGVDEQYF. DNA for the CDR3: TGTGCCAGCAGTGAACCTGTAGGACAGGGGGTCGACGAGCAGTACTTC.

The genes are TRBV11-2 and TRBJ2-1, with D possibly being TRBD2 (5 bases). The CDR3 is 13 amino acids. CDR1 SGHAT and CDR2 FQNNGV come from the germline V gene. V was shortened by 7 bases and J by 6 bases, with 13 bases between the two germline ends. In nucleotides, the CDR3 is TGTGCCAGCACCCCCGGACTGGGCAATGAGCAGTTCTTC. This translates into CASTPGLGNEQFF.

The chain couples TRBV2 to TRBJ1-4, with 11 bases matching TRBD1. Trimming at V came to 6 bases and at J to 7 bases, leaving 10 bases not matched to a gene. The CDR3 is 16 amino acids. Germline V gene sequence: CDR1 SNHLY, CDR2 FYNNEI. The CDR3 DNA sequence: TGTGCCAGCAGCGTACGGCGGGGACAGGGGGGTGAAAAACTGTTTTTT. As protein: CASSVRRGQGGEKLFF.

The rearrangement uses TRBV25-1 and TRBJ1-4; 8 bases align to TRBD1. V dropped 2 bases and J dropped 0; count of bases not matched to a gene: 5. The CDR3 runs 17 residues. CDR1 is MGHDK and CDR2 is SYGVNS in the germline V gene. The CDR3 loop is CASSERQGIATNEKLFF. In DNA, the CDR3 is TGTGCCAGCAGTGAAAGACAGGGGATTGCAACTAATGAAAAACTGTTTTTT.

In DNA, the CDR3 is TGTGCCAGCAGCTCCCGACAGGACAATCAGCCCCAGCATTTT. This gives the protein CASSSRQDNQPQHF. The rearrangement links TRBV6-5 to TRBJ1-5, with a tentative D call TRBD1 (6 bases). The CDR3 totals 14 residues. Trimming took off 6 bases at V and 3 bases at J, with 12 bases between the two ends. Germline loops: CDR1 MNHEY, CDR2 SVGAGI.

The chain employs TRBV6-5 and TRBJ2-7; D possibly corresponds to TRBD1 (6 bases). CDR1 and CDR2 (germline): MNHEY, SVGAGI. There are 16 residues in the CDR3. V dropped 2 bases and J dropped 3 bases, with 17 bases sitting between them. The DNA for the CDR3 is TGTGCCAGCAGTTACACCTCAAGGACAGCAGACTACGAGCAGTACTTC. Protein: CASSYTSRTADYEQYF.